This T cell receptor (beta chain) is from a study of radiotherapy plus CTLA-4 blockade in lung cancer. In the study overall: 15% to 20% of enrolled patients responded objectively, and 31% had disease control.

Method: immunoSEQ multiplex PCR; TCRdb's copy keeps in-frame clones and lacks some. The table has 40,000 to 45,000 clones, approximately 77% seen once. Overall study results and limits: Reported findings show early blood T cell clone dynamics, with interferon-beta, best predicted response. TCR clones from tumors expanded in blood after radiotherapy plus ipilimumab.

Ipilimumab-mediated CTLA-4 blockade plus focal radiation was given to patients having chemo-refractory metastatic non-small-cell lung cancer. As concerns this clone: Its target is not known.

Germline lookup yields CDR1 LNHNV and CDR2 YYDKDF (reference sequence). CDR3 length: 15 amino acids. Material: peripheral blood, obtained from a patient treated with radiotherapy plus ipilimumab. The receptor's source is a human donor with non-small cell lung cancer whose response to radiotherapy plus ipilimumab could not be evaluated. This rearrangement joins TRBV15 to TRBJ2-5, with 7 bases lining up with TRBD2. Near its end, the DNA agrees better with TRBJ2-7, so the J call may be wrong. The CDR3: CATSPWGTNSYEQYF. The CDR3 DNA follows: TGTGCCACCAGCCCGTGGGGGACTAACTCCTACGAGCAGTACTTC.